The TCR beta chain described here comes from a study of blood T cell repertoires in COVID-19. Overall study context: Sample material is recorded as cDNA or gDNA derived from T cells, B-cell-depleted T cells, or PBMCs.

This CDR3 is 18 amino acids long. The germline CDR1 and CDR2 sequences are SGHNT and YYREEE (reference sequence). V shed 4 bases and J 0 bases; nucleotides not matched to a gene: 10. The method was immunoSEQ multiplex PCR; TCRdb's version includes in-frame clones alone and lacks a portion of them. The table includes hundreds of thousands of clones, 90% detected once. The V and J genes are TRBV5-4 and TRBJ2-3; 11 nucleotides line up with TRBD2. The sequence was collected from a woman between 18 and 29 years old with acute COVID-19. Specimen: PBMCs or T cells enriched from blood (not recorded which). Here the CDR3 reads CASSRGLAGYPSTDTQYF. As DNA, the CDR3 is TGTGCCAGCAGCCGCGGACTAGCGGGTTACCCTAGCACAGATACGCAGTATTTT.